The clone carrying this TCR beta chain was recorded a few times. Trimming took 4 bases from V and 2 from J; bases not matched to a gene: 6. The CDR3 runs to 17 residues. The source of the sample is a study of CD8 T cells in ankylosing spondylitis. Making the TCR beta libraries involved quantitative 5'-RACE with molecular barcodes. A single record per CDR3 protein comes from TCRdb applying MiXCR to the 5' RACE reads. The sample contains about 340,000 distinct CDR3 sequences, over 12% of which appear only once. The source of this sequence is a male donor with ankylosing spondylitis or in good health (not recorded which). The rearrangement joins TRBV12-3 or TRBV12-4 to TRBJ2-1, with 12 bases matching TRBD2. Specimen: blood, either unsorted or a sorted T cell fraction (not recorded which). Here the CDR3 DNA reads TGTGCCAGCAGTTCACGGACTAGCGGGATTACCTACAATGAGCAGTTCTTC. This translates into CASSSRTSGITYNEQFF.